The 12 T cell receptor beta chains reported below all come from one sample, sequenced in a study of blood T cells in healthy people across ages. A J-beta primer mix and a sample-barcoded 5' primer were used in a second PCR of roughly 6 to 11 cycles. TCRdb redid the calling of the 5' RACE reads with MiXCR, one entry per CDR3 protein. The sample yields hundreds of thousands of distinct CDR3 sequences, about 56% seen once. The material sequenced was blood. The receptors stem from a man in his forties in good health.

This chain links TRBV7-8 with TRBJ2-7; a possible D gene is TRBD2 (5 bases). CDR1 and CDR2 from the germline V gene are SGHVS and FQNEAQ. The CDR3 covers 13 residues. V shed 5 bases and J shed 6 bases, with 14 bases lying between them. This CDR3 is CASSVDNGSEQYF. In DNA form, the CDR3 reads TGTGCCAGCAGCGTAGATAATGGGAGCGAGCAGTACTTC.

This clonotype turned up a few times. The chain is built from TRBV13 and TRBJ2-7; D may be TRBD1 (6 bases). This CDR3 contains 16 residues. CDR1 and CDR2 from the germline V gene are PRHDT and FYEKMQ (reference sequence). Deletions cut 0 bases from V and 3 bases from J, with 15 bases between. The CDR3 here is CASSLGAGASRYEQYF. The CDR3 DNA reads TGTGCCAGCAGCTTAGGCGCAGGGGCAAGTCGCTACGAGCAGTACTTC.

With respect to this clonotype: One end of the junction varies from germline; a read error may be responsible. This chain's CDR3 is CAGRESGSSYNEQFF. CDR3 sequence (DNA): TGTGCCGGCAGAGAGAGCGGGAGCTCCTACAATGAGCAGTTCTTC. The chain recombines TRBV6-2 or TRBV6-3 with TRBJ2-1, with TRBD2 identical over 8 bases. The CDR3 extends over 15 amino acids. Per the germline V gene, CDR1 is MNHEY and CDR2 is SVGEGT.

This chain links TRBV7-2 with TRBJ2-4, with 9 positions matching TRBD2. The better agreement between TRBJ2-7 and the DNA end casts doubt on the J call. In germline, CDR1 is SGHTA, CDR2 FQGNSA. This CDR3 is built from 14 residues. As DNA, the CDR3 is TGTGCCAGCAGACGACTAGCGGAGTCCTACGAGCAGTACTTC. Its protein product is CASRRLAESYEQYF.

This clonotype was counted a few times. This sequence joins TRBV27 and TRBJ2-7; 7 nucleotides match TRBD1. Germline trimming cut 5 bases from V and 0 bases from J; bases unmatched to any gene: 7. Per the germline V gene, CDR1 is MNHEY and CDR2 is SMNVEV (reference sequence). The CDR3 spans 15 residues. CDR3 nucleotides: TGTGCCAGCAGTAGCAGGGGGTATAGCTCCTACGAGCAGTACTTC. This gives the protein CASSSRGYSSYEQYF.

The chain uses TRBV2 and TRBJ1-4; no definite D call. Deletions cut 6 bases from V and 8 bases from J, with 19 bases between. The V gene's germline CDR1 is SNHLY and CDR2 FYNNEI. CDR3 length: 15 amino acids. Here the CDR3 reads CASSPLSPGVEKLFF. As DNA, the CDR3 is TGTGCCAGCAGCCCCTTGTCCCCTGGCGTAGAAAAACTGTTTTTT.

The chain employs TRBV18 and TRBJ2-5; 11 bases match TRBD2. V dropped 3 bases and J dropped 3; count of bases not matched to a gene: 6. This CDR3 is 16 amino acids long. From germline, CDR1 is KGHSH and CDR2 LQKENI. The CDR3 loop is CASSPTGTSGKETQYF. In nucleotides, the CDR3 is TGTGCCAGCTCACCTACTGGGACTAGCGGAAAAGAGACCCAGTACTTC.

The table lists this clonotype with a few counts. V and J are TRBV29-1 and TRBJ2-3; TRBD1 agrees at 8 bases. This CDR3 comprises 13 residues. V lost 7 bases to trimming and J lost 5 bases; unmatched junction nucleotides: 8. Germline V gene sequence: CDR1 SQVTM, CDR2 ANQGSEA. Written as DNA, the CDR3 is TGCAGCGGGTCGGACAGGGCTCGAGATACGCAGTATTTT. As protein: CSGSDRARDTQYF.

V gene TRBV5-1 combines with J gene TRBJ2-3; a weak D match, TRBD2 (5 bases). From germline, CDR1 is SGHRS and CDR2 YFSETQ. This CDR3 region has 16 residues. V was clipped by 4 bases and J by 1 base, with 16 bases between them. The CDR3 coding sequence is TGCGCCAGCAGCCCAGAATTAATTAGCGGCACAGATACGCAGTATTTT. It yields the protein CASSPELISGTDTQYF. The entire variable domain, with the rest obtained from reference TRBV5-1 and TRBJ2-3, is as follows: KAGVTQTPRYLIKTRGQQVTLSCSPISGHRSVSWYQQTPGQGLQFLFEYFSETQRNKGNFPGRFSGRQFSNSRSEMNVSTLELGDSALYLCASSPELISGTDTQYFGPGTRLTVL.

This rearrangement joins TRBV6-5 to TRBJ2-7; 7 positions agree with TRBD2. With V trimmed by 6 bases and J by 6 bases, 11 bases remained unmatched. Germline-derived CDR1 and CDR2 are MNHEY and SVGAGI. The CDR3 covers 14 residues. The CDR3 DNA sequence: TGTGCCAGCAGCATGGGGCGGGGGAGGTCCGAGCAGTACTTC. Translating it yields CASSMGRGRSEQYF.

This clonotype was observed a handful of times. This chain joins TRBV28 and TRBJ1-4; D perhaps matches TRBD1 (5 bases). Trimming took 4 bases from V and 5 from J, leaving 11 bases between them. This CDR3 region has 14 residues. Germline V gene lookup returns CDR1 MDHEN and CDR2 SYDVKM. CDR3 protein: CASSSPTVNEKLFF. CDR3 DNA: TGTGCCAGCAGTTCCCCGACAGTAAATGAAAAACTGTTTTTT. Supplemented by reference TRBV28 and TRBJ1-4, the full variable domain reads DVKVTQSSRYLVKRTGEKVFLECVQDMDHENMFWYRQDPGLGLRLIYFSYDVKMKEKGDIPEGYSVSREKKERFSLILESASTNQTSMYLCASSSPTVNEKLFFGSGTQLSVL.

This clonotype is a singleton in its sample. The chain is built from TRBV6-2 or TRBV6-3 and TRBJ1-2, with TRBD1 identical over 9 bases. The CDR3 contains 16 residues. V shed 6 bases, J shed 5 bases, and the junction held 13 bases outside the gene matches. CDR1 and CDR2 (germline): MNHEY, SVGEGT. The DNA of the CDR3 is TGTGCCAGCAGATCGCAACAGGGGGCAAAGTGGTATGGCTACACCTTC. Translated, it gives CASRSQQGAKWYGYTF.